This T cell receptor beta chain came from a study of T cell clonality in common variable immunodeficiency. Study observations and caveats: Fewer TCRbeta clones were shared among CVID subjects than controls.

Germline V lookup: CDR1 SGHVS, CDR2 FNYEAQ. CDR3 length: 15 residues. V was clipped by 5 bases and J by 5 bases, with 18 bases between them. Here immunoSEQ multiplex PCR was the method, and the copy in TCRdb shows in-frame clones only, minus some. The sample lists approximately 44,000 clones, none appearing once, the ten largest making up about 10%. In this sample, this clone turned up many times. Its antigen is still unknown. The CDR3 is cut off 3 residues early in the read; its end comes from the germline J gene. This clonotype was sampled from a person aged 18-70 years in good health. The chain carries TRBV7-6 and TRBJ1-1, with D perhaps TRBD1 (5 bases). Specimen: peripheral blood mononuclear cells. The covered CDR3 bases are TGTGCCAGCAGCCAACCTGGCCGGGGGTGGACTGAA. The encoded protein is CASSQPGRGWTE. The whole CDR3 is CASSQPGRGWTEAFF. Full variable domain (rest looked up from reference TRBV7-6 and TRBJ1-1): GAGVSQSPRYKVTKRGQDVALRCDPISGHVSLYWYRQALGQGPEFLTYFNYEAQQDKSGLPNDRFSAERPEGSISTLTIQRTEQRDSAMYRCASSQPGRGWTEAFFGQGTRLTVV.